This T cell receptor (beta chain) was captured in a study of blood T cell repertoires in COVID-19. Sequenced by immunoSEQ multiplex PCR; TCRdb stores in-frame clones only, minus some. This table holds over 200,000 clones, about four fifths found once. The CDR3 has 16 amino acids. Trimming removed 3 bases from V and 2 bases from J; junction bases left unmatched: 6. In germline, CDR1 is SGHRS, CDR2 YFSETQ. The sample taken for sequencing was peripheral blood. The sequence derives from a middle-aged woman with active or convalescent COVID-19. The V and J genes are TRBV5-1 and TRBJ2-3, with 10 bases identical to TRBD2. CDR3 loop: CASSSRTSGVTDTQYF. The CDR3 DNA sequence: TGCGCCAGCAGCTCCAGGACTAGCGGAGTCACAGATACGCAGTATTTT.